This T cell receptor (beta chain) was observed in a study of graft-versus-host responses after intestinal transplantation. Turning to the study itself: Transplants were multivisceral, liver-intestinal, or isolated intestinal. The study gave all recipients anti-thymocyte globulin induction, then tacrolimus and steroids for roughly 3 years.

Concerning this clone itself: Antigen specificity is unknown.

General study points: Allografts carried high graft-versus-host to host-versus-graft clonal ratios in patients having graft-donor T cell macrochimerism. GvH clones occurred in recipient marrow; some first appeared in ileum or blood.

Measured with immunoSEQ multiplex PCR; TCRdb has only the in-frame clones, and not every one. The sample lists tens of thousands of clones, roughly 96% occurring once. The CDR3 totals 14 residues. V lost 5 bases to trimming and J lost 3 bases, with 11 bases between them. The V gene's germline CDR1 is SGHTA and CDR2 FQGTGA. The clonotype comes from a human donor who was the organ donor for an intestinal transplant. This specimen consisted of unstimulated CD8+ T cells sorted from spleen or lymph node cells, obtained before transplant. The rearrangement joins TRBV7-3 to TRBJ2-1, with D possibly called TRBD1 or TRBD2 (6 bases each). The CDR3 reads CASSRGLDYNEQFF. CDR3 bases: TGTGCCAGCAGCCGGGGGCTAGACTACAATGAGCAGTTCTTC.